Listed below are T cell receptor beta chains from one sample, sequenced in a study of T-cell reconstitution after alpha-beta-depleted transplantation in children. TCRdb reanalysed the PCR reads using MiXCR and keeps one entry per CDR3 protein. The sample lists just over 350,000 distinct CDR3 sequences, 10% to 15% seen once, with approximately 4.2% in the top ten. The sequences come from PBMCs, collected from the stem cell graft. The source of these receptors is a human donor who donated a stem cell graft to a child with Fanconi anemia. Both conserved end residues are part of each CDR3. A D gene is named only where the DNA matches it firmly. For some rows the clone size is stated as once, few or many, or as a class when expanded; others skip it.

>.|TRBV12-3/TRBV12-4|TRBJ2-1|few
TGTGCCAGCAGGCCCGGGAACAATGAGCAGTTCTTC
CASRPGNNEQFF
>.|TRBV5-1|TRBJ1-2|.
TGCGCCAGCAGGCCTGGACTGGTTAACTATGGCTACACCTTC
CASRPGLVNYGYTF
>.|TRBV12-3/TRBV12-4|TRBJ2-5|.
TGTGCCAGCAGTTTACCTAGGATCCTACAAGAGACCCAGTACTTC
CASSLPRILQETQYF
>.|TRBV4-3|TRBJ2-1|few
TGCGCCAGCAGCCAAGGGATGTCTGGATACAATGAGCAGTTCTTC
CASSQGMSGYNEQFF
>.|TRBV11-2|TRBJ2-2|.
TGTGCCAGCAGCTTAGATGGGCAGTTCACCGGGGAGCTGTTTTTT
CASSLDGQFTGELFF
>.|TRBV19|TRBJ1-4|few
TGTGCCAGCTGCGCCCGAGCCGAGGGAGAAAAACTGTTTTTT
CASCARAEGEKLFF
>.|TRBV7-9|TRBJ2-3|.
TGTGCCAGCAGCTCTGGGACCATAAACACAGATACGCAGTATTTT
CASSSGTINTDTQYF
>TRBD1|TRBV12-3/TRBV12-4|TRBJ2-7|few
TGTGCCAGCAGTTCTTCTCCGACAGGGGACGAGCAGTACTTC
CASSSSPTGDEQYF
>.|TRBV30|TRBJ2-5|.
TGTGCCTGGAGTGAAATGGAGACCCAGTACTTC
CAWSEMETQYF
>TRBD1|TRBV2|TRBJ2-1|.
TGTGCCAGCACCGGGCCCGGGACAGGGGCGTACAATGAGCAGTTCTTC
CASTGPGTGAYNEQFF
>.|TRBV5-5|TRBJ2-2|many
TGTGCCAGCACCCCCTTCCCGACAGCGAACACCGGGGAGCTGTTTTTT
CASTPFPTANTGELFF
>.|TRBV12-3/TRBV12-4|TRBJ1-1|.
TGTGCCAGCACCCTATACTCGACACCCAACACTGAAGCTTTCTTT
CASTLYSTPNTEAFF
>.|TRBV12-3/TRBV12-4|TRBJ1-5|.
TGTGCCAGCAGATTGACGGGGAATCAGCCCCAGCATTTT
CASRLTGNQPQHF
>TRBD2|TRBV5-6|TRBJ2-1|many
TGTGCCAGCAGCCGAGGACTAGCGGGGCTTAGTGTTGAGCAGTTCTTC
CASSRGLAGLSVEQFF
>.|TRBV20-1|TRBJ1-5|few
TGCAGTGCTAGAGAGACACCTAATCAGCCCCAGCATTTT
CSARETPNQPQHF
>TRBD1|TRBV6-5|TRBJ1-2|.
TGTGCCAGCAGTTCCACCCGGACAGGTGGAGGAGCTAACTATGGCTACACCTTC
CASSSTRTGGGANYGYTF
>.|TRBV30|TRBJ1-1|few
TGTGCCTGGAGTCCAAAAACGATCGAAGCTTTCTTT
CAWSPKTIEAFF
>.|TRBV19|TRBJ2-5|once
TGTGCCAGTAGTCCCCACAGGCAAGAGACCCAGTACTTC
CASSPHRQETQYF
>TRBD1|TRBV25-1|TRBJ2-4|.
TGTGCCAGCAGTGAATCCGCTTGGACAGGGTTGGACTTC
CASSESAWTGLDF
>TRBD2|TRBV7-8|TRBJ2-3|.
TGTGCCAGCAGCTTAAGGAGACTAGCGGGGGACACAGATACGCAGTATTTT
CASSLRRLAGDTDTQYF
>.|TRBV12-3/TRBV12-4|TRBJ2-7|.
TGTGCCAGCAGTTATCGCCAGTACGAGCAGTACTTC
CASSYRQYEQYF
>TRBD2|TRBV7-8|TRBJ2-3|few
TGTGCCAGCAGCGTCACTAGCGGCTCAGATACGCAGTATTTT
CASSVTSGSDTQYF
>TRBD1|TRBV7-9|TRBJ2-1|few
TGTGCCAGCAGCTTAGTAGACAGGGCAGATGAGCAGTTCTTC
CASSLVDRADEQFF
>TRBD1|TRBV5-6|TRBJ2-5|.
TGTGCCAGCACCCGGGACAGACAAGAGACCCAGTACTTC
CASTRDRQETQYF
>.|TRBV19|TRBJ1-1|.
TGTGCCAGTAGTACTGGGACACGGCCCGCTGAAGCTTTCTTT
CASSTGTRPAEAFF
>.|TRBV10-3|TRBJ2-3|.
TGTGCCATCAGTGAGTCAGGGATGAGTAGCACAGATACGCAGTATTTT
CAISESGMSSTDTQYF
>TRBD1|TRBV5-1|TRBJ1-1|.
TGCGCCAGCAGCAGGACAGGTCGGGGTAGCGACACTGAAGCTTTCTTT
CASSRTGRGSDTEAFF
>.|TRBV5-1|TRBJ1-2|few
TGCGCCAGCAGCTTGGTATTGGACTCTGGCTATGGCTACACCTTC
CASSLVLDSGYGYTF
>TRBD1|TRBV5-5|TRBJ2-3|.
TGTGCCAGCAGCTTGGAGCCCAGGGGGTCCACAGATACGCAGTATTTT
CASSLEPRGSTDTQYF
>.|TRBV10-2|TRBJ2-3|.
TGCGCCACCACAATGGGACTGCGCACAGATACGCAGTATTTT
CATTMGLRTDTQYF
>TRBD1|TRBV5-1|TRBJ1-3|.
TGCGCCAGCAGCTTGGACGACAGGGGTGGAAACACCATATATTTT
CASSLDDRGGNTIYF
>.|TRBV19|TRBJ2-3|many
TGTGCCACTCGCCCAACTAGCACAGATACGCAGTATTTT
CATRPTSTDTQYF
>.|TRBV2|TRBJ2-3|once
TGTGCCAGCAGCGATGGCCGAGGGGGGCGACTCACAGATACGCAGTATTTT
CASSDGRGGRLTDTQYF
>TRBD2|TRBV20-1|TRBJ2-2|.
TGCAGTGCTAGAGACAGGGACTACTACACCGGGGAGCTGTTTTTT
CSARDRDYYTGELFF
>TRBD2|TRBV29-1|TRBJ2-3|few
TGCAGCGCCGAGGGGACTAGCGGGGGCCGGGGAGATACGCAGTATTTT
CSAEGTSGGRGDTQYF
>TRBD1|TRBV12-3/TRBV12-4|TRBJ1-5|few
TGTGCCAGCAATGAACAGGGGTTCCGTCAGCCCCAGCATTTT
CASNEQGFRQPQHF
>.|TRBV12-3/TRBV12-4|TRBJ1-2|many
TGTGCCAGCAGTTTGAGGAACTATGGCTACACCTTC
CASSLRNYGYTF
>TRBD1|TRBV27|TRBJ2-1|.
TGTGCCAGCAGTTTAGGTTCACAGGGGGCTTGGCCCTACAATGAGCAGTTCTTC
CASSLGSQGAWPYNEQFF
>.|TRBV28|TRBJ1-6|few
TGTGCCAGCAGAACGTTAACATTTAATTCACCCCTCCACTTT
CASRTLTFNSPLHF
>.|TRBV25-1|TRBJ1-4|.
TGTGCCAGCAGGCCGGGGGAGGAAAAACTGTTTTTT
CASRPGEEKLFF
>.|TRBV27|TRBJ2-5|many
TGTGCCAGCAGTTTATGGGGCAGCGAGCCGGAGACCCAGTACTTC
CASSLWGSEPETQYF
>TRBD2|TRBV4-3|TRBJ2-1|few
TGCGCCAGCAGCCACTGGGGAAGCGGGGGAAGTCAGACCTACAATGAGCAGTTCTTC
CASSHWGSGGSQTYNEQFF
>.|TRBV15|TRBJ2-5|few
TGTGCCACCAGGAGCCGTGGGACTTTCCAAGAGACCCAGTACTTC
CATRSRGTFQETQYF
>.|TRBV6-2/TRBV6-3|TRBJ2-1|many
TGTGCCAGCACTCCCACGAGGGTGGACCTCGTTGAGCAGTTCTTC
CASTPTRVDLVEQFF
>.|TRBV9|TRBJ2-1|.
TGTGCCAGCAGCGTAGCCTTGAGTGGACTTAACAATGAGCAGTTCTTC
CASSVALSGLNNEQFF
>.|TRBV3-1|TRBJ2-2|many
TGTGCCAGCAGCCAATATAACACCGGGGAGCTGTTTTTT
CASSQYNTGELFF
>TRBD1|TRBV12-3/TRBV12-4|TRBJ1-1|few
TGTGCCAGCAGTCCCTTAACAGGGGGTCTGAACACTGAAGCTTTCTTT
CASSPLTGGLNTEAFF
>.|TRBV29-1|TRBJ1-1|few
TGCAGCGTTTGTCGGCTGAACACTGAAGCTTTCTTT
CSVCRLNTEAFF
>.|TRBV27|TRBJ1-1|.
TGTGCCAGCAGTCTCCTGTTTGGCCGTACTGAAGCTTTCTTT
CASSLLFGRTEAFF
>.|TRBV6-1|TRBJ1-5|few
TGTGCCAGCAGTGATTTGGGGACCCTTAGCAATCAGCCCCAGCATTTT
CASSDLGTLSNQPQHF
>.|TRBV15|TRBJ1-1|few
TGTGCCACCAGCAGAGAACAGGGCGACACTGAAGCTTTCTTT
CATSREQGDTEAFF
>.|TRBV7-9|TRBJ1-1|many
TGTGCCAGCAGCTCCACCATCCAAGGAGACACTGAAGCTTTCTTT
CASSSTIQGDTEAFF
>TRBD1|TRBV11-2|TRBJ2-1|.
TGTGCCAGCAGCTGGGGACAGGGGGCATGGAATGAGCAGTTCTTC
CASSWGQGAWNEQFF
>.|TRBV4-3|TRBJ1-4|many
TGCGCCAGCAGCCAAGATTTACAGGTTAATGTAAAACTGTTTTTT
CASSQDLQVNVKLFF
>TRBD1|TRBV4-3|TRBJ2-1|.
TGCGCCAGCAGCCAAGGAGGGGGCCTAGATAATGAGCAGTTCTTC
CASSQGGGLDNEQFF